This is a list of T cell receptor beta chains from one sample in a study of vaccination and CD4 T cells after COVID-19. TCRdb passed the PCR reads through MiXCR, listing each CDR3 protein once. The sample includes over 10,000 distinct CDR3 sequences, roughly four fifths of them seen just once. No antigens are known for them. The sequencing input was CD4+ T cells from blood, cultured in vitro. These receptors came from a human donor who had recovered from COVID-19. The CDR3 runs from the conserved cysteine through the conserved F or W. Each record gives: J gene, clone size, D gene, V gene, CDR3 protein, CDR3 DNA. D genes are given only for firm matches. The size entry is marked missing in some rows and otherwise reads once, few, many or a size class.

TRBJ2-1 NA NA TRBV6-1 CASSLADSYNEQFF TGTGCCAGCAGTCTCGCTGACAGCTACAATGAGCAGTTCTTC
TRBJ2-4 once NA TRBV20-1 CSASPRVNIQYF TGCAGTGCTAGCCCCAGGGTGAACATTCAGTACTTC
TRBJ1-2 NA NA TRBV6-2/TRBV6-3 CASKRAPYGYTF TGTGCCAGCAAGAGGGCTCCATATGGCTACACCTTC
TRBJ2-5 NA NA TRBV11-1 CASSLVRETQYF TGTGCCAGCAGCTTAGTCCGAGAGACCCAGTACTTC
TRBJ1-1 NA NA TRBV7-2 CASRVVGGANTEAFF TGTGCCAGCAGGGTAGTGGGGGGTGCGAACACTGAAGCTTTCTTT
TRBJ1-1 NA TRBD1 TRBV20-1 CSATPPGQGRTEAFF TGCAGTGCTACACCTCCGGGACAGGGCCGGACTGAAGCTTTCTTT
TRBJ1-5 once TRBD1 TRBV20-1 CSARVQGGQPQHF TGCAGTGCTAGGGTGCAGGGGGGACAGCCCCAGCATTTT
TRBJ1-1 NA NA TRBV7-2 CASSRLVGGGTEAFF TGTGCCAGCAGTCGCCTGGTGGGGGGGGGCACTGAAGCTTTCTTT
TRBJ1-1 NA NA TRBV20-1 CSARVGGRSEAFF TGCAGTGCTAGAGTTGGAGGGCGGAGTGAAGCTTTCTTT
TRBJ1-6 NA TRBD1 TRBV20-1 CSAALGTGNSPLHF TGCAGTGCCGCATTGGGGACAGGGAATTCACCCCTCCACTTT
TRBJ2-2 NA NA TRBV20-1 CSARGGGLAEGLNTGELFF TGCAGTGCTAGAGGAGGGGGCCTAGCGGAAGGGCTGAACACCGGGGAGCTGTTTTTT
TRBJ1-2 once NA TRBV20-1 CSAGVPGRDYGYTF TGCAGTGCTGGGGTGCCGGGGAGGGACTATGGCTACACCTTC
TRBJ2-6 NA TRBD1 TRBV28 CASRGQGFGANVLTF TGTGCCAGCCGGGGACAGGGGTTTGGGGCCAACGTCCTGACTTTC
TRBJ2-3 NA NA TRBV11-3 CASSPKGQQDTQYF TGTGCCAGCAGCCCCAAGGGACAACAAGATACGCAGTATTTT
TRBJ2-7 NA NA TRBV10-3 CAIWSPHVYEQYF TGTGCCATCTGGAGCCCGCACGTCTACGAGCAGTACTTC
TRBJ2-5 NA NA TRBV15 CATSQGFPETQYF TGTGCCACCAGCCAGGGTTTCCCGGAGACCCAGTACTTC
TRBJ2-7 NA TRBD2 TRBV7-2 CASGGAYEQYF TGTGCAAGCGGGGGAGCCTACGAGCAGTACTTC
TRBJ1-1 NA NA TRBV7-2 CASSLDAGTYTEAFF TGTGCCAGCAGCTTAGACGCAGGGACATACACTGAAGCTTTCTTT
TRBJ2-1 NA TRBD2 TRBV27 CASSYLAGVNEQFF TGTGCCAGCAGTTATCTAGCGGGAGTGAATGAGCAGTTCTTC
TRBJ1-2 once NA TRBV4-2 CASSQDKAGMSGYTF TGTGCCAGCAGCCAAGATAAGGCAGGGATGAGTGGCTACACCTTC
TRBJ2-1 NA TRBD2 TRBV6-1 CATAIPTSGRRNEQFF TGTGCCACCGCGATCCCCACTAGCGGGAGAAGGAATGAGCAGTTCTTC
TRBJ2-5 NA NA TRBV20-1 CSARSSLKDEETQYF TGCAGTGCTAGAAGCTCTCTAAAGGACGAGGAGACCCAGTACTTC
TRBJ1-1 NA TRBD1 TRBV20-1 CSARPGQGGRNTEAFF TGCAGTGCTAGACCCGGGCAGGGGGGTCGGAACACTGAAGCTTTCTTT
TRBJ1-1 NA NA TRBV6-2/TRBV6-3 CASSRTGFGTEAFF TGTGCCAGCAGTAGAACTGGGTTCGGCACTGAAGCTTTCTTT
TRBJ2-5 NA TRBD2 TRBV7-9 CASSIGASGRALETQYF TGTGCCAGCAGCATAGGGGCTAGCGGGAGGGCCCTCGAGACCCAGTACTTC
TRBJ1-1 NA NA TRBV20-1 CSARENTGGAAEAFF TGCAGTGCTAGAGAAAACACGGGGGGCGCGGCTGAAGCTTTCTTT
TRBJ2-2 NA NA TRBV7-3 CASSLTPTGELFF TGTGCCAGCAGCTTAACTCCCACCGGGGAGCTGTTTTTT
TRBJ1-5 NA TRBD1 TRBV15 CATSMDRGEPQHF TGTGCCACCAGCATGGACAGGGGAGAGCCCCAGCATTTT
TRBJ1-2 NA NA TRBV6-2/TRBV6-3 CASSRIAPGPYGYTF TGTGCCAGCAGTCGAATCGCACCGGGCCCCTATGGCTACACCTTC
TRBJ1-1 NA NA TRBV11-3 CASSLDQSASEAFF TGTGCCAGCAGCTTAGATCAGTCAGCGAGTGAAGCTTTCTTT
TRBJ1-6 NA NA TRBV27 CASSLKGPLNSPLHF TGTGCCAGCAGTTTAAAAGGGCCACTTAATTCACCCCTCCACTTT
TRBJ2-3 NA NA TRBV19 CASSMPRGGPDTQYF TGTGCCAGTAGTATGCCAAGAGGGGGTCCAGATACGCAGTATTTT
TRBJ1-1 NA NA TRBV9 CASSVDVNTEAFF TGTGCCAGCAGCGTAGACGTGAACACTGAAGCTTTCTTT
TRBJ2-3 NA NA TRBV21-1 CASTGSSTDTQYF TGTGCCAGTACAGGGTCGAGCACAGATACGCAGTATTTT
TRBJ1-2 NA NA TRBV27 CASRPSAGIGYGYTF TGTGCCAGCAGACCCTCGGCAGGGATAGGCTATGGCTACACCTTC
TRBJ2-5 NA NA TRBV7-2 CASRKYRQETQYF TGTGCCAGCAGAAAATACAGACAAGAGACCCAGTACTTC
TRBJ2-5 NA NA TRBV7-6 CASSLGTSKETQYF TGTGCCAGCAGCCTGGGGACTTCCAAAGAGACCCAGTACTTC
TRBJ1-2 once TRBD1 TRBV10-3 CAISDPTGTGGVWGYTF TGTGCCATCAGTGATCCCACCGGGACAGGGGGCGTGTGGGGCTACACCTTC
TRBJ1-1 NA TRBD1 TRBV7-2 CASSGKNRGTEAFF TGTGCCAGCAGCGGAAAGAACAGGGGGACTGAAGCTTTCTTT
TRBJ2-2 NA NA TRBV12-3/TRBV12-4 CASSLGPPNYSYTGELFF TGTGCCAGCAGTTTAGGCCCACCTAACTATAGTTACACCGGGGAGCTGTTTTTT
TRBJ2-3 NA TRBD2 TRBV20-1 CSATGLAGRTDTQYF TGCAGTGCTACCGGACTAGCGGGACGTACAGATACGCAGTATTTT
TRBJ1-5 NA NA TRBV15 CATSRSLDRLNQPQHF TGTGCCACCAGCAGATCCCTGGACAGACTTAATCAGCCCCAGCATTTT